Shown below are 10 T cell receptor beta chains from a single sample sequenced in a study of a mutant IDH1 vaccine in newly diagnosed glioma. This table comes from immunoSEQ multiplex PCR, and its TCRdb copy is limited to in-frame clones, with some not included. Of some 68,000 clones listed, around 79% are singletons. The time point denotes: baseline, week 1 (first vaccination visit). Treatment indicated: pre-vaccination baseline after standard-of-care therapy. The source was PBMCs, collected from a glioma patient treated with radiotherapy, temozolomide or both. These receptors were obtained from a man aged 50 to 60 with glioma.

The chain uses TRBV6-1 and TRBJ1-1; D is unresolved. The CDR3 runs 11 residues. Germline lookup yields CDR1 MNHNS and CDR2 SASEGT. The ends were cut back, 3 bases at V and 11 bases at J, with 10 bases in the middle. The CDR3 bases are TGTGCCAGCAGTGAGTGGCAGTTTGCTTTCTTT. Translating gives CASSEWQFAFF.

This clone was detected only a few times. The rearrangement links TRBV5-4 to TRBJ1-1; D might be TRBD1 (5 bases). CDR1 is SGHNT and CDR2 is YYREEE in the germline V gene (reference sequence). The CDR3 sequence is 14 residues long. V lost 1 base, J lost 7 bases, and 14 bases lay in between. The CDR3 DNA reads TGTGCCAGCAGCTTGACTCCTGGGACCGGTGAAGCTTTCTTT. Protein: CASSLTPGTGEAFF.

This rearrangement joins TRBV4-2 to TRBJ2-5, with 8 positions matching TRBD2. Germline trimming cut 0 bases from V and 6 bases from J; bases unmatched to any gene: 9. The CDR3 is made up of 16 amino acids. Germline V lookup: CDR1 LGHNA, CDR2 YNFKEQ. The CDR3 DNA reads TGTGCCAGCAGCCAAGAGGACGGGGGGGCCAAAAAGACCCAGTACTTC. Residues: CASSQEDGGAKKTQYF.

CDR3 sequence reads: CASSLQEYEQYF. CDR3 in DNA: TGTGCCAGCAGCCTACAGGAGTACGAGCAGTACTTC. The V call is TRBV6-1, the J call TRBJ2-7, with a weak D call TRBD1 (5 bases). This CDR3 is built from 12 residues. V lost 6 bases, J lost 4 bases, and 10 bases lay in between. CDR1 and CDR2 from the germline V gene are MNHNS and SASEGT.

This chain links TRBV30 with TRBJ1-3, with TRBD1 matching 9 bases. The J segment lost 0 bases and the V segment lost 3 bases, leaving 9 bases of the junction unmatched. Germline CDR1 GTSNPN, CDR2 SVGIG (reference sequence). The CDR3 has 17 residues. CDR3 in DNA: TGTGCCTGGAGGGGTTTGGGACAGGGTCACTCTGGAAACACCATATATTTT. It is translated as CAWRGLGQGHSGNTIYF.

The rearrangement uses TRBV19 and TRBJ2-7; D not certain. This CDR3 is 13 amino acids long. The germline gives CDR1 LNHDA, CDR2 SQIVND (reference sequence). The V end lost 3 bases, the J end lost 2 bases, and 8 bases lay between the germline ends. CDR3 DNA: TGTGCCAGTAGTATCTCCCGAGCCTACGAGCAGTACTTC. Its protein product is CASSISRAYEQYF.

The CDR3 loop reads CASSQGGSGNTEAFF. CDR3 nucleotides: TGTGCCAGCAGCCAAGGGGGAAGCGGGAACACTGAAGCTTTCTTT. The chain combines TRBV4-2 with TRBJ1-1; unclear D gene. The V gene lost 1 base and the J gene lost 1 base, with 10 bases spanning the gap. From germline, CDR1 is LGHNA and CDR2 YNFKEQ. The CDR3 loop spans 15 amino acids.

V gene TRBV25-1 combines with J gene TRBJ1-5, with D possibly TRBD1 on 6 matching bases. In germline, CDR1 is MGHDK, CDR2 SYGVNS. The CDR3 is made up of 12 amino acids. V was clipped by 8 bases and J by 4 bases, with 9 bases between them. The CDR3, as DNA: TGTGCCAGCCGACAGGAGAATCAGCCCCAGCATTTT. It is translated as CASRQENQPQHF.

The V gene is TRBV9, the J gene TRBJ2-2; TRBD2 matches 10 bases. J lost 2 bases, V lost 4 bases, and 5 bases had no gene match. The CDR3 extends over 16 amino acids. In germline, CDR1 is SGDLS, CDR2 YYNGEE. The CDR3 sequence is CASSPSLAGNTGELFF. CDR3 in DNA: TGTGCCAGCAGCCCCTCACTAGCGGGAAACACCGGGGAGCTGTTTTTT.

The chain is built from TRBV5-6 and TRBJ1-5; D unresolved. Germline V lookup: CDR1 SGHDT, CDR2 YYEEEE. This CDR3 is 15 amino acids long. With 1 base removed from V and 5 bases from J, the gap between germline ends came to 13 bases. The CDR3 is CASSLNNRMDQPQHF. The CDR3, as DNA: TGTGCCAGCAGCTTGAATAACCGTATGGATCAGCCCCAGCATTTT.